A single sample gave rise to the 16 T cell receptor beta chains below, sequenced in a study of patients and donors after allogeneic stem cell transplantation. TCRdb re-called the RT-PCR reads through MiXCR, storing one row per CDR3 protein. The data hold roughly 200,000 distinct CDR3 sequences, with more than 35% observed a single time. Sequenced input: blood, either unsorted or a sorted T cell fraction (not recorded which). These receptors were obtained from a human donor who was either an allogeneic HSCT recipient or a stem cell or donor lymphocyte infusion donor (not recorded which). It is not recorded whose cells these are; they may come from a transplant donor.

The chain is built from TRBV3-1 and TRBJ2-5; D is unresolved. V shed 4 bases and J shed 1 base, with 13 bases lying between them. Germline CDR1 LGHDT, CDR2 YNNKEL (reference sequence). The CDR3 runs to 15 residues. Here the CDR3 reads CASSPTLASQETQYF. Written as DNA, the CDR3 is TGTGCCAGCAGCCCAACACTGGCCTCCCAAGAGACCCAGTACTTC.

This clonotype came up a few times. V and J are TRBV12-3 or TRBV12-4 and TRBJ1-6, with D unclear. Trimming shortened V by 4 bases and J by 4 bases, and 11 bases separated the two germline ends. The CDR3 length is 15 residues. In DNA form, the CDR3 reads TGTGCCAGCAGTTCTAGACAACCGTATAATTCACCCCTCCACTTT. This encodes CASSSRQPYNSPLHF.

This clonotype was detected a few times. The rearrangement joins TRBV6-2 or TRBV6-3 to TRBJ1-2; D remains unclear. Looked up from germline, CDR1 is MNHEY and CDR2 is SVGEGT. V lost 1 base and J lost 7, with 10 bases in between. This CDR3 is 13 amino acids long. CDR3 sequence: CASSYFGFPGYTF. The CDR3 DNA reads TGTGCCAGCAGTTACTTCGGGTTTCCTGGCTACACCTTC.

This clonotype was seen only a few times. CDR3: CASSYNEKLFF. The CDR3 bases are TGTGCCAGCAGCTATAATGAAAAACTGTTTTTT. This chain links TRBV7-8 with TRBJ1-4; the D is unclear. The CDR3 totals 11 residues. The V end was cut by 4 bases, the J end by 4 bases, with 1 base between. CDR1 is SGHVS and CDR2 is FQNEAQ in the germline V gene. Full variable domain (missing parts from reference TRBV7-8 and TRBJ1-4): GAGVSQSPRYKVAKRGQDVALRCDPISGHVSLFWYQQALGQGPEFLTYFQNEAQLDKSGLPSDRFFAERPEGSVSTLKIQRTQQEDSAVYLCASSYNEKLFFGSGTQLSVL.

The chain joins TRBV29-1 to TRBJ1-2; no definite D call. There are 12 residues in the CDR3. Germline V gene data show CDR1 as SQVTM and CDR2 as ANQGSEA. V was clipped by 3 bases and J by 0 bases, with 5 bases between them. The CDR3 reads CSVEDPNYGYTF. CDR3 bases: TGCAGCGTTGAGGATCCTAACTATGGCTACACCTTC.

The V and J genes are TRBV28 and TRBJ1-6; 8 nucleotides match TRBD1. CDR3 size: 18 residues. V shed 5 bases and J 3 bases; nucleotides not matched to a gene: 12. Germline CDR1 reads MDHEN; CDR2 reads SYDVKM. The CDR3 DNA reads TGTGCCAGCAGTGCGGACAGGGAGTCCCCCATCTATAATTCACCCCTCCACTTT. Translation gives CASSADRESPIYNSPLHF.

This clonotype was recorded a few times. J is TRBJ1-6 and V is TRBV20-1, with unresolved D. The CDR3 totals 17 residues. The ends were cut back, 0 bases at V and 0 bases at J, with 12 bases in the middle. Germline V lookup: CDR1 DFQATT, CDR2 SNEGSKA (reference sequence). The CDR3, as DNA: TGCAGTGCTAGAGATCGACCCGTGAGCTCCTATAATTCACCCCTCCACTTT. Amino acids: CSARDRPVSSYNSPLHF.

As DNA, the CDR3 is TGTGCCAGCAGCCGGACTAGCGGGGCACCCACCGGGGAGCTGTTTTTT. Encoded protein: CASSRTSGAPTGELFF. The chain carries TRBV3-1 and TRBJ2-2, with TRBD2 matching over 12 bases. V trimming: 4 bases; J trimming: 4 bases; junction bases outside the gene matches: 4. The germline gives CDR1 LGHDT, CDR2 YNNKEL (reference sequence). CDR3 length equals 16 residues.

The chain couples TRBV27 to TRBJ1-5; D unresolved. The CDR3 consists of 13 residues. V lost 6 bases and J lost 3, with 9 bases in between. Looked up from germline, CDR1 is MNHEY and CDR2 is SMNVEV (reference sequence). CDR3 sequence reads: CASRIRLNQPQHF. DNA for the CDR3: TGTGCCAGCAGAATCAGGCTCAATCAGCCCCAGCATTTT.

The chain joins TRBV9 to TRBJ1-6; D is uncertain. This CDR3 has 12 amino acids. Germline CDR1 and CDR2: SGDLS and YYNGEE. Trimming shortened V by 0 bases and J by 6 bases, and 1 base separated the two germline ends. The CDR3 reads CASSVGNSPLHF. The CDR3 DNA reads as TGTGCCAGCAGCGTAGGTAATTCACCCCTCCACTTT.

This clonotype was seen only a few times. The chain uses TRBV20-1 and TRBJ1-1, with D possibly matching TRBD1 (5 bases). Germline CDR1 and CDR2: DFQATT and SNEGSKA (reference sequence). V dropped 5 bases and J dropped 1 base, with 11 bases sitting between them. The CDR3 covers 13 residues. The CDR3 coding sequence is TGCAGTGCTGCCGGGACGGCGAACACTGAAGCTTTCTTT. This gives the protein CSAAGTANTEAFF.

This clonotype has a handful of counts. The chain combines TRBV28 with TRBJ1-2; TRBD1 might be the D (5 bases). Germline V gene data show CDR1 as MDHEN and CDR2 as SYDVKM. The CDR3 is 14 residues long. The V end lost 6 bases, the J end lost 2 bases, and 13 bases lay between the germline ends. DNA of the CDR3: TGTGCCAGCAGGATGCAGGGCGAGAACTATGGCTACACCTTC. The encoded protein is CASRMQGENYGYTF.

The chain links TRBV5-1 to TRBJ2-1; 10 bases agree with TRBD2. The V segment lost 0 bases and the J segment 3 bases; nucleotides outside the gene matches: 6. The germline V gene encodes CDR1 SGHRS and CDR2 YFSETQ. The CDR3 loop spans 17 amino acids. CDR3 in amino acids: CASSLGRTSGNYNEQFF. In nucleotides, the CDR3 is TGCGCCAGCAGCTTGGGCAGAACTAGCGGGAACTACAATGAGCAGTTCTTC.

The chain recombines TRBV7-9 with TRBJ1-1, with D perhaps matching TRBD1 (6 bases). The V and J ends lost 5 bases and 8 bases respectively, with 12 bases between them. The CDR3 runs to 12 residues. The germline V gene has CDR1 SEHNR and CDR2 FQNEAQ (reference sequence). CDR3 DNA sequence: TGTGCCAGCAGCCCGACAGGACCGGAAGCTTTCTTT. It yields the protein CASSPTGPEAFF. Full variable domain (remainder filled in from reference TRBV7-9 and TRBJ1-1): DTGVSQNPRHKITKRGQNVTFRCDPISEHNRLYWYRQTLGQGPEFLTYFQNEAQLEKSRLLSDRFSAERPKGSFSTLEIQRTEQGDSAMYLCASSPTGPEAFFGQGTRLTVV.

This rearrangement joins TRBV29-1 to TRBJ2-1; unclear D gene. Germline lookup yields CDR1 SQVTM and CDR2 ANQGSEA. V was trimmed by 3 bases and J by 10 bases, leaving 10 bases between them. The CDR3 is made up of 11 amino acids. The CDR3 is CSVEGSREQFF. The CDR3 bases are TGCAGCGTTGAGGGGTCTCGGGAGCAGTTCTTC.

In its sample, this clonotype was seen a few times. The J gene is TRBJ1-1, the V gene TRBV10-3, with 12 bases fitting TRBD1. Germline CDR1 is ENHRY and CDR2 is SYGVKD. J gave up 6 bases and V 3 bases, and 8 bases lay outside the gene matches. The CDR3 runs 16 residues. In DNA form, the CDR3 reads TGTGCCATCAGTGACCTCCGGGACAGGGGGCGTGCTGAAGCTTTCTTT. Translating it yields CAISDLRDRGRAEAFF.